Listed here are 13 T cell receptor beta chains from one sample, sequenced in a study of T cells after yellow fever vaccination. Each CDR3 protein gets one entry after TCRdb re-called the 5' RACE reads with MiXCR. The data show some 350,000 distinct CDR3 sequences, with 6.2% seen just once and 15% held by the top ten. Specimen: PBMCs, collected 5 days after the yellow fever booster vaccination. The source of these receptors is a man aged 25-40 years who received the YFV17D yellow fever vaccine.

This clonotype has only a few counts. This sequence joins TRBV7-2 and TRBJ2-3; tentative D call: TRBD2 (5 bases). Germline assignment: CDR1 SGHTA and CDR2 FQGNSA. V was pared by 3 bases and J by 4 bases, with 14 bases between. This CDR3 comprises 15 residues. This chain's CDR3 is CASSFHTGIADTQYF. The CDR3, as DNA: TGTGCCAGCAGCTTTCACACCGGGATAGCAGATACGCAGTATTTT.

This clonotype was seen ten or more times. This chain links TRBV9 with TRBJ2-2; 12 nucleotides align to TRBD1. CDR3 length: 15 amino acids. The V gene end was trimmed by 3 bases and the J gene end by 4 bases; junction bases not matched to a gene: 1. Germline CDR1 and CDR2: SGDLS and YYNGEE. The chain's CDR3 is CASSGGQGATGELFF. For the CDR3, the DNA is TGTGCCAGCAGCGGGGGACAGGGGGCCACCGGGGAGCTGTTTTTT.

J is TRBJ2-5 and V is TRBV7-8; a possible D gene is TRBD1 (5 bases). This CDR3 contains 16 residues. Germline loops: CDR1 SGHVS, CDR2 FQNEAQ. V dropped 1 base and J dropped 5 bases, with 17 bases sitting between them. The CDR3, as DNA: TGTGCCAGCAGCTTAGTGGCCCTCAGGGTTGACGAGACCCAGTACTTC. Protein: CASSLVALRVDETQYF.

This clonotype was recorded many times. The chain carries TRBV4-3 and TRBJ2-1; TRBD2 matches at 12 bases. This CDR3 contains 15 residues. V shed 4 bases, J shed 2 bases, and the junction held 0 bases outside the gene matches. Germline V gives CDR1 LGHNA, CDR2 YSLEER. This CDR3 reads CASSRTSGTYNEQFF. The CDR3 coding sequence is TGCGCCAGCAGCCGGACTAGCGGGACCTACAATGAGCAGTTCTTC.

This clonotype was observed at least ten times. This chain links TRBV7-2 with TRBJ2-2; the D is unclear. The germline V and J ends were trimmed by 3 bases and 0 bases, with 5 bases remaining between them. CDR3 length equals 14 residues. Germline assignment: CDR1 SGHTA and CDR2 FQGNSA. The CDR3 loop reads CASSFSANTGELFF. The CDR3 region has the DNA TGTGCCAGCAGCTTCTCTGCGAACACCGGGGAGCTGTTTTTT.

This clonotype was picked up many times. The chain combines TRBV5-5 with TRBJ2-3; D call uncertain. This CDR3 contains 15 residues. Per the germline V gene, CDR1 is SGHKS and CDR2 is YYEKEE (reference sequence). Deletions cut 4 bases from V and 2 bases from J, with 14 bases between. The CDR3 coding sequence is TGTGCCAGCAGCCCGGGCGCAGATTACACAGATACGCAGTATTTT. It specifies CASSPGADYTDTQYF.

The rearrangement uses TRBV5-1 and TRBJ2-1, with D possibly being TRBD2 (6 bases). Trimming took 4 bases from V and 5 from J, leaving 16 bases between them. Germline values: CDR1 SGHRS, CDR2 YFSETQ. The CDR3 is 15 residues long. Here the CDR3 DNA reads TGCGCCAGCAGCCCTTGGGGTAGCGGCCACAATGAGCAGTTCTTC. Protein: CASSPWGSGHNEQFF.

This clonotype was counted at least ten times. V gene TRBV20-1 combines with J gene TRBJ2-7; a possible D gene is TRBD2 (5 bases). Germline V gene lookup returns CDR1 DFQATT and CDR2 SNEGSKA (reference sequence). Trimming took 1 base from V and 1 from J, leaving 8 bases between them. The CDR3 has 13 amino acids. Here the CDR3 DNA reads TGCAGTGCTAGAGCGGGGAGTTCCTACGAGCAGTACTTC. This encodes CSARAGSSYEQYF.

This clonotype was recorded many times. J is TRBJ2-5 and V is TRBV4-2; D gene uncertain. This CDR3 has 15 amino acids. From germline, CDR1 is LGHNA and CDR2 YNFKEQ. V lost 0 bases, J lost 6 bases, and 14 bases lay in between. The CDR3 region is CASSQENRLGKTQYF. In DNA form, the CDR3 reads TGTGCCAGCAGCCAAGAAAACCGATTGGGAAAGACCCAGTACTTC.

Only a few counts were recorded for this clonotype. V usage is TRBV7-8 and J usage is TRBJ1-5, with TRBD1 as a possible D gene (5 bases). The germline CDR1 and CDR2 sequences are SGHVS and FQNEAQ. This CDR3 comprises 15 residues. V lost 5 bases to trimming and J lost 2 bases, with 13 bases between them. Here the CDR3 reads CASSAVGVGNQPQHF. CDR3 DNA: TGTGCCAGCAGCGCTGTAGGGGTGGGCAATCAGCCCCAGCATTTT.

The J gene is TRBJ2-7, the V gene TRBV6-1; D is unresolved. The CDR3 runs 14 residues. Germline V gene sequence: CDR1 MNHNS, CDR2 SASEGT. Trimming took off 5 bases at V and 1 base at J, with 12 bases between the two ends. This chain's CDR3 is CASSPSRRSYEQYF. The CDR3 bases are TGTGCCAGCAGTCCTTCGAGGCGTTCCTACGAGCAGTACTTC.

This clonotype occurred a few times. The junction departs from germline at one end; a sequencing error may be responsible. The chain couples TRBV30 to TRBJ2-4; 9 nucleotides align to TRBD2. The CDR3 extends over 15 amino acids. Germline lookup yields CDR1 GTSNPN and CDR2 SVGIG (reference sequence). CDR3 protein: CAWSPPGLAQNIQYF. CDR3 nucleotides: TGTGCCTGGAGTCCTCCGGGACTAGCCCAAAACATTCAGTACTTC.

The gene calls are TRBV18 and TRBJ1-1; a possible D gene is TRBD1 (5 bases). This CDR3 spans 15 amino acids. Germline-derived CDR1 and CDR2 are KGHSH and LQKENI. Trimming took 1 base from V and 3 from J, leaving 12 bases between them. DNA for the CDR3: TGTGCCAGCTCACCACGTAGTAAAGGGGACACTGAAGCTTTCTTT. It codes for CASSPRSKGDTEAFF.